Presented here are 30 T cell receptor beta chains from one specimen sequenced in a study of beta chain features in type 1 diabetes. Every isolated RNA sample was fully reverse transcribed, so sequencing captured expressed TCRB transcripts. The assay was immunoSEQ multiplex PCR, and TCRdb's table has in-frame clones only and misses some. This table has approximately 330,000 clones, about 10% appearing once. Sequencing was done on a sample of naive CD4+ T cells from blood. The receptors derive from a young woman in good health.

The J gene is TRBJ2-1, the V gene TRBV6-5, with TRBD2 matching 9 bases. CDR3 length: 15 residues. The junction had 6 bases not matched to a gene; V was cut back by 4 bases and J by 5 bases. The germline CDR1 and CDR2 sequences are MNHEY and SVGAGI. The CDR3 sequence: CASSSSSGINNEQFF. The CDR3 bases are TGTGCCAGCAGTTCCTCTAGCGGGATAAACAATGAGCAGTTCTTC.

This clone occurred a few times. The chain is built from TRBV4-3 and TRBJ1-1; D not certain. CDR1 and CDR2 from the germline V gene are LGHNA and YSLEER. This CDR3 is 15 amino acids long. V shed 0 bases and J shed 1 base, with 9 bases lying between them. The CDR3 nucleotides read TGCGCCAGCAGCCAAGAAAGACACGAGAACACTGAAGCTTTCTTT. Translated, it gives CASSQERHENTEAFF.

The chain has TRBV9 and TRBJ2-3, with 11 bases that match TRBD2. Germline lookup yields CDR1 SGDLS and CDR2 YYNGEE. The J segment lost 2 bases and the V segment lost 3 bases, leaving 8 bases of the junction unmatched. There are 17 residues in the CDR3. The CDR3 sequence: CASSESLAGGITDTQYF. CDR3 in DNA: TGTGCCAGCAGCGAATCATTAGCGGGGGGGATCACAGATACGCAGTATTTT.

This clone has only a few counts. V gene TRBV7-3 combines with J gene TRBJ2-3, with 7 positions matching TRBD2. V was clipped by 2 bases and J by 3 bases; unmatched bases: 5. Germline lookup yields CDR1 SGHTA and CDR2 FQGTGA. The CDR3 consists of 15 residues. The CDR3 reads CASSLQGGGTDTQYF. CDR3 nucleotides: TGTGCCAGCAGCTTACAGGGCGGGGGAACAGATACGCAGTATTTT.

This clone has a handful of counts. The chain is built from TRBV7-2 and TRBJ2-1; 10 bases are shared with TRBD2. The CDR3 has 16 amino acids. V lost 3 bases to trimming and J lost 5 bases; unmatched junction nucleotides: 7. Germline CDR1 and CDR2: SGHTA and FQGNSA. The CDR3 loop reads CASSLWSLAGDNEQFF. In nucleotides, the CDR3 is TGTGCCAGCAGCTTGTGGAGCCTAGCGGGGGACAATGAGCAGTTCTTC.

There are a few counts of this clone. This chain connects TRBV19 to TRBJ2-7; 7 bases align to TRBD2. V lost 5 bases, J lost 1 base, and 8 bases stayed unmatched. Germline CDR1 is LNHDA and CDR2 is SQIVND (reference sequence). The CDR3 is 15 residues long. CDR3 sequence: CASSPLASGSYEQYF. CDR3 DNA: TGTGCCAGTAGTCCGCTTGCTAGCGGATCCTACGAGCAGTACTTC.

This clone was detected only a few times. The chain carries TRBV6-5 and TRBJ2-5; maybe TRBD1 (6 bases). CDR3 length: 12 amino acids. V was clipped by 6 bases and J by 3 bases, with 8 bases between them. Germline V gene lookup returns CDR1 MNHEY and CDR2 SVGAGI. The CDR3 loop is CASRQGKETQYF. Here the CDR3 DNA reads TGTGCCAGCAGACAGGGTAAAGAGACCCAGTACTTC.

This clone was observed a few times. CDR3 DNA: TGTGCCAGCAGCCTAGCGGGAGGTACCGGGGAGCTGTTTTTT. Protein: CASSLAGGTGELFF. The J gene is TRBJ2-2, the V gene TRBV11-2; 11 bases map to TRBD2. The CDR3 is made up of 14 amino acids. V gave up 5 bases and J gave up 5 bases; unmatched junction bases: 1. Per the germline V gene, CDR1 is SGHAT and CDR2 is FQNNGV.

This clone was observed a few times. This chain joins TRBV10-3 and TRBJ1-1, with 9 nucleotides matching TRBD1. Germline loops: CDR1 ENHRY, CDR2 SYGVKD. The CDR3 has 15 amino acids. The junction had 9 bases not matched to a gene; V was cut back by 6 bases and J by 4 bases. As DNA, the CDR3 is TGTGCCATCAGAGAACCGGGACAGGGAAGCACTGAAGCTTTCTTT. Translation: CAIREPGQGSTEAFF.

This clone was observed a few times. The CDR3 here is CASSFGGSPETQYF. The CDR3 nucleotides read TGTGCCAGCAGTTTTGGCGGGAGTCCGGAGACCCAGTACTTC. The chain couples TRBV6-5 to TRBJ2-5, with 7 bases that match TRBD2. The junction had 7 bases not matched to a gene; V was cut back by 4 bases and J by 5 bases. The CDR3 runs 14 residues. The germline V gene encodes CDR1 MNHEY and CDR2 SVGAGI.

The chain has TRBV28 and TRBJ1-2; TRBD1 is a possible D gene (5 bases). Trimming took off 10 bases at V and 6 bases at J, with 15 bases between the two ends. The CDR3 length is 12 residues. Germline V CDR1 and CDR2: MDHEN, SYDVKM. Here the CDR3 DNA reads TGTGCCACCGGACACGTCTCTGATGGCTACACCTTC. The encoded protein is CATGHVSDGYTF.

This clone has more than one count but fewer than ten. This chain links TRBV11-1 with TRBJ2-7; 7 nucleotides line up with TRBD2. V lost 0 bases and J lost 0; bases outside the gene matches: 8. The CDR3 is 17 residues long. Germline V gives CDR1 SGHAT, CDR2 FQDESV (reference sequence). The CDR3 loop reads CASSLAGAGDLSYEQYF. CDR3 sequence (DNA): TGTGCCAGCAGCTTAGCAGGGGCGGGAGACCTCTCCTACGAGCAGTACTTC.

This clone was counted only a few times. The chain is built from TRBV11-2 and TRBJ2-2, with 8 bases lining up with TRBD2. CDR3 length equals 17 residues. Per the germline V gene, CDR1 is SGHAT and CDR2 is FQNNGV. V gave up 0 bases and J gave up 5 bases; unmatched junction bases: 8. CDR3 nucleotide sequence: TGTGCCAGCAGCTTAGATCGGGAGGGCCTCTTAACCGGGGAGCTGTTTTTT. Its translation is CASSLDREGLLTGELFF.

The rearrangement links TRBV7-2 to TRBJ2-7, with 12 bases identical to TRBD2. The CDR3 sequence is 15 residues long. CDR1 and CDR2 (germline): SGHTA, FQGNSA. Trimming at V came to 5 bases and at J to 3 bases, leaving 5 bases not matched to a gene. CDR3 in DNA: TGTGCCAGCAGCCCTGGACTAGCGGGAAGCTACGAGCAGTACTTC. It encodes CASSPGLAGSYEQYF.

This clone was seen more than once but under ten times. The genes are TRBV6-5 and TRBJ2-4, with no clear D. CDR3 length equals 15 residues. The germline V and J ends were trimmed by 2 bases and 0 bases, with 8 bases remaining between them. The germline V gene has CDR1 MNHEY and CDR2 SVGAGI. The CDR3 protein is CASSYGPLAKNIQYF. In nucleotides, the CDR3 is TGTGCCAGCAGTTACGGGCCCTTAGCCAAAAACATTCAGTACTTC.

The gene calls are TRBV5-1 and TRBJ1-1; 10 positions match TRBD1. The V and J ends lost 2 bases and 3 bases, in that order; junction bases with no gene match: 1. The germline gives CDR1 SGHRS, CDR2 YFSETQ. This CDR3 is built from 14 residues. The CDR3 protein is CASSFGTGDTEAFF. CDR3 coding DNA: TGCGCCAGCAGCTTTGGGACAGGGGACACTGAAGCTTTCTTT.

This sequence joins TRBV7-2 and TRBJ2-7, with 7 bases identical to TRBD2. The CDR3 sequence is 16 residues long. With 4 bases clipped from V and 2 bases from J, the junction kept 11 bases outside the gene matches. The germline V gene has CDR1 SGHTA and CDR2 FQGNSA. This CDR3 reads CASSSLRGRDTYEQYF. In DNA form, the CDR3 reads TGTGCCAGCAGCTCCCTGCGTGGGAGGGATACCTACGAGCAGTACTTC.

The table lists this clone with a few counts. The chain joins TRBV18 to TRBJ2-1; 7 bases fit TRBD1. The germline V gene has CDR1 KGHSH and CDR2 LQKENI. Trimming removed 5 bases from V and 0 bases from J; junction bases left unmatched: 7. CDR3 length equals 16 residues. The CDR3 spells CASSADRLSSYNEQFF. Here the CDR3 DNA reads TGTGCCAGCTCAGCGGACAGGTTAAGCTCCTACAATGAGCAGTTCTTC.

CDR3 sequence (DNA): TGCGCCAGCAGCCAACTAGCCTACTTAAACAATGAGCAGTTCTTC. Protein: CASSQLAYLNNEQFF. The chain uses TRBV4-3 and TRBJ2-1; a weak D match, TRBD2 (5 bases). Deletions cut 2 bases from V and 5 bases from J, with 13 bases between. This CDR3 has 15 residues. Germline V gene data show CDR1 as LGHNA and CDR2 as YSLEER.

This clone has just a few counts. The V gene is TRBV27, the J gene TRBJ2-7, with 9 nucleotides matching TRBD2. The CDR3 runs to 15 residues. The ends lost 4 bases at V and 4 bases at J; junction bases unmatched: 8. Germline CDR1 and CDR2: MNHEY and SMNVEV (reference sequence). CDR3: CASSYWLAGKYEQYF. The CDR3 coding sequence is TGTGCCAGCAGTTATTGGCTAGCGGGGAAGTACGAGCAGTACTTC.

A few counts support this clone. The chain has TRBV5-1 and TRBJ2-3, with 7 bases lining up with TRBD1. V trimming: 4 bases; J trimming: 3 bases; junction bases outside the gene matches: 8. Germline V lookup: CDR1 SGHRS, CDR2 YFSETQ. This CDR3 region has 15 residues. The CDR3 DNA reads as TGCGCCAGCAGCCTCACGACCAGGGGGACAGATACGCAGTATTTT. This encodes CASSLTTRGTDTQYF.

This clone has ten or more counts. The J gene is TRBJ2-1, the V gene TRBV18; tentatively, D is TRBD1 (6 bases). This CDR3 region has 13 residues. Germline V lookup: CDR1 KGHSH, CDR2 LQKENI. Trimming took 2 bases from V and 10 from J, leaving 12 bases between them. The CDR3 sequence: CASSPGQSSEQFF. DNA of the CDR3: TGTGCCAGCTCACCAGGACAGTCCAGCGAGCAGTTCTTC.

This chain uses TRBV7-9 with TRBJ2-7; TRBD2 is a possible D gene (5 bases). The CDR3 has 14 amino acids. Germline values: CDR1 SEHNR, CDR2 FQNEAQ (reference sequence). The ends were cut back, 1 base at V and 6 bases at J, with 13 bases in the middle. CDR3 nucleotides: TGTGCCAGCAGCTTAGAAGTCCGGGGAAGCGAGCAGTACTTC. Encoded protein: CASSLEVRGSEQYF.

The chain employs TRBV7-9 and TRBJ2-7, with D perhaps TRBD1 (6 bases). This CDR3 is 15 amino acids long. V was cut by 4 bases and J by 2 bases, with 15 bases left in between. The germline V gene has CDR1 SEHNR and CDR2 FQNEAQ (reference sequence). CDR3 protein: CASSSPRGQTYEQYF. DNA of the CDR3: TGTGCCAGCAGCTCCCCTCGGGGACAAACCTACGAGCAGTACTTC.

CDR3 nucleotide sequence: TGCGCCAGCTCACAGGGAGACAAAGAGACCCAGTACTTC. This sequence encodes CASSQGDKETQYF. The J gene is TRBJ2-5, the V gene TRBV5-1, with a possible D match to TRBD1 (6 bases). This CDR3 comprises 13 residues. The germline gives CDR1 SGHRS, CDR2 YFSETQ. The V gene lost 7 bases and the J gene lost 3 bases, with 13 bases spanning the gap.

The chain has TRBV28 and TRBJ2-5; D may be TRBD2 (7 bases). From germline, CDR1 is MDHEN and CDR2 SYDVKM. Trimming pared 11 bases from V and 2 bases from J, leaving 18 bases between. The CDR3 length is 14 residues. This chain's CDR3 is CAGSSGGGQETQYF. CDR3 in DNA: TGTGCCGGGTCTAGCGGAGGGGGGCAAGAGACCCAGTACTTC.

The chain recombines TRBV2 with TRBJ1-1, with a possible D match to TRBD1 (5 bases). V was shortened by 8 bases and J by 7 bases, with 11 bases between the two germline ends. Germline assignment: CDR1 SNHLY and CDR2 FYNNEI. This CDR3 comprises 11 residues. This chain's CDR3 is CASGGEIEAFF. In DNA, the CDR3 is TGTGCCAGCGGAGGGGAGATTGAAGCTTTCTTT.

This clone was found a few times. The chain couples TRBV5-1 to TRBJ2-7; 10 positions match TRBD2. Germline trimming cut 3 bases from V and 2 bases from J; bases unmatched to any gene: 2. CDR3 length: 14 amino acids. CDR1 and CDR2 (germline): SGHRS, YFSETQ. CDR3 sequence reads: CASSWTSGPYEQYF. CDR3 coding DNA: TGCGCCAGCAGCTGGACTAGCGGACCCTACGAGCAGTACTTC. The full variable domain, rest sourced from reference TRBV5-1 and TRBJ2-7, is KAGVTQTPRYLIKTRGQQVTLSCSPISGHRSVSWYQQTPGQGLQFLFEYFSETQRNKGNFPGRFSGRQFSNSRSEMNVSTLELGDSALYLCASSWTSGPYEQYFGPGTRLTVT.

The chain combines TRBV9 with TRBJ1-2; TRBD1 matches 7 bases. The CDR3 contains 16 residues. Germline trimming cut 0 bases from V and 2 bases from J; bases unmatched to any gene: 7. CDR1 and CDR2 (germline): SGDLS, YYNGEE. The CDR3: CASSVGRTGGNYGYTF. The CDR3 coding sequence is TGTGCCAGCAGCGTAGGCCGGACAGGAGGGAACTATGGCTACACCTTC.

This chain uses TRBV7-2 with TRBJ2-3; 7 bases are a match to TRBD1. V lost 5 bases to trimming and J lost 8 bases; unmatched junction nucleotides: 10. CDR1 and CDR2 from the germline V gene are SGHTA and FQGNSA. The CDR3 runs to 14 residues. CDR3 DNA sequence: TGTGCCAGCAGCACCACTGTCGACAGGGTTACGCAGTATTTT. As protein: CASSTTVDRVTQYF.